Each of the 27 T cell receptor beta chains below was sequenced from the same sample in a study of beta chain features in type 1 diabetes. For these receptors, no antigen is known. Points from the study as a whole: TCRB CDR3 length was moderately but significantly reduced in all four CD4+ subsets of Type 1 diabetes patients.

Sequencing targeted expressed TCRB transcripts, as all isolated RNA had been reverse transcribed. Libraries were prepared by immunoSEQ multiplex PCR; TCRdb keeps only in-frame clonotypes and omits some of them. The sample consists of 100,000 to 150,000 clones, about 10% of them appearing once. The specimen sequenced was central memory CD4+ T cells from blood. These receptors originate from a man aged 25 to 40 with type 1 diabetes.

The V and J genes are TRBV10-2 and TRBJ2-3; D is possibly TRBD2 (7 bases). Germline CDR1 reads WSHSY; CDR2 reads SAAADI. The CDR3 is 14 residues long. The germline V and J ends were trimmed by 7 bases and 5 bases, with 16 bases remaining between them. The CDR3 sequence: CASTGGGGQDTQYF. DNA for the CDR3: TGCGCCAGCACTGGAGGGGGGGGACAAGATACGCAGTATTTT.

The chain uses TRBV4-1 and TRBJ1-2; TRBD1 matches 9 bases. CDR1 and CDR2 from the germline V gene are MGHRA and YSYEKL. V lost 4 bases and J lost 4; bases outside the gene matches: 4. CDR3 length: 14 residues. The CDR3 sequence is CASSLGTGIYGYTF. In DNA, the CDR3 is TGCGCCAGCAGCCTCGGGACAGGGATCTATGGCTACACCTTC.

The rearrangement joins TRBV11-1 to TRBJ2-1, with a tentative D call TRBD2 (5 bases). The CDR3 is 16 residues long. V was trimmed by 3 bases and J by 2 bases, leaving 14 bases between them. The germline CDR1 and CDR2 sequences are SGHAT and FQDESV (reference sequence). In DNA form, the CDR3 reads TGTGCCAGCAGCTTTCTCCCCGCCGGGGCCTACAATGAGCAGTTCTTC. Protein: CASSFLPAGAYNEQFF.

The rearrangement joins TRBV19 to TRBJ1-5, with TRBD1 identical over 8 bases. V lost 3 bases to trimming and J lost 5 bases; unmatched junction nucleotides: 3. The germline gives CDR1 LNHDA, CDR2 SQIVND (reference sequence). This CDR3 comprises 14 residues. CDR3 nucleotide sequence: TGTGCCAGTAGTATGGGACAGGACCATCAGCCCCAGCATTTT. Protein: CASSMGQDHQPQHF.

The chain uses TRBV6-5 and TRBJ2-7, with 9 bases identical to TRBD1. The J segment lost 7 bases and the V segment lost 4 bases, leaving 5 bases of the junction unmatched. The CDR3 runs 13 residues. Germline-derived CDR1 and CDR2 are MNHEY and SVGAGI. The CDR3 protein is CASSWGTGYEQYF. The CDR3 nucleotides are TGTGCCAGCAGTTGGGGGACAGGGTATGAGCAGTACTTC.

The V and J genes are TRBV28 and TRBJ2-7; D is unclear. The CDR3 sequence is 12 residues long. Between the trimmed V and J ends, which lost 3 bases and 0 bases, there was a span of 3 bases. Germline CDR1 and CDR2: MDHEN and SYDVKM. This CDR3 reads CASSFSSYEQYF. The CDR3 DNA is TGTGCCAGCAGTTTCTCCTCCTACGAGCAGTACTTC.

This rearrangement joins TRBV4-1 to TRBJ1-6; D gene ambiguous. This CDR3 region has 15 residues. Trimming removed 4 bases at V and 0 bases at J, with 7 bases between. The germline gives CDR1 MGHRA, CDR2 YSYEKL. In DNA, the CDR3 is TGCGCCAGCAGCCCTTTTAGCTCCTATAATTCACCCCTCCACTTT. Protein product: CASSPFSSYNSPLHF.

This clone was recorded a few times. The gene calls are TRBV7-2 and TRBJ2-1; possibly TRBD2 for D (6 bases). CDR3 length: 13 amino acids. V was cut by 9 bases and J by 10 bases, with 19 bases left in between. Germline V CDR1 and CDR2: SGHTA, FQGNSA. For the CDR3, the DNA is TGTGCCAGTGCTAGCGCTCCGGACTCAGAGCAGTTCTTC. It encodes CASASAPDSEQFF.

The CDR3 bases are TGTGCCAGCAGCCAGGGACAGGGCTATGGCTACACCTTC. Translating it yields CASSQGQGYGYTF. The chain recombines TRBV7-9 with TRBJ1-2; 9 bases align to TRBD1. The CDR3 runs to 13 residues. V lost 5 bases to trimming and J lost 4 bases; unmatched junction nucleotides: 2. Germline V gene lookup returns CDR1 SEHNR and CDR2 FQNEAQ (reference sequence).

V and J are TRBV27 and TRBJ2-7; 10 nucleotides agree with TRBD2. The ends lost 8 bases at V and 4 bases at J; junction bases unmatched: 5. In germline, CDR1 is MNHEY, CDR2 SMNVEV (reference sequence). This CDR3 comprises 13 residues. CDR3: CASRKLAGYEQYF. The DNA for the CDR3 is TGTGCCAGCCGGAAACTAGCGGGGTACGAGCAGTACTTC.

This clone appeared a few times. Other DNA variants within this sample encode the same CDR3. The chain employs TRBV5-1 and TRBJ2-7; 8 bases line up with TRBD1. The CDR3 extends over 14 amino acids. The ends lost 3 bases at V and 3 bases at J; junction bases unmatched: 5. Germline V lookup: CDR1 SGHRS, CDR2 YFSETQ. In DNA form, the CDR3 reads TGCGCCAGCAGCTCGGGAACAGGGGGCTACGAGCAGTACTTC. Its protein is CASSSGTGGYEQYF.

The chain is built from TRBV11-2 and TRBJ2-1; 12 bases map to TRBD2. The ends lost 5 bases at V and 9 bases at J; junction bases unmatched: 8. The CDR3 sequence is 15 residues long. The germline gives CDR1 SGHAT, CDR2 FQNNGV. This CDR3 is CASSELAGGGGEQFF. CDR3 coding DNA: TGTGCCAGCAGCGAACTAGCGGGGGGCGGTGGTGAGCAGTTCTTC.

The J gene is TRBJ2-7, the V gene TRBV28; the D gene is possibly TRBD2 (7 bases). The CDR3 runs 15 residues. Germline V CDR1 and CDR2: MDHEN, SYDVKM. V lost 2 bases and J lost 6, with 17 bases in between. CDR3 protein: CASSLPSRGGGEQYF. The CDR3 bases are TGTGCCAGCAGTTTACCTTCTCGGGGAGGGGGCGAGCAGTACTTC.

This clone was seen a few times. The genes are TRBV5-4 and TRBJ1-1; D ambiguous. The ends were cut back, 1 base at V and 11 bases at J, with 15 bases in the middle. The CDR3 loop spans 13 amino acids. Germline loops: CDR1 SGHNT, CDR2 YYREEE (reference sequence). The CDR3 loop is CASSLQVEKPAFF. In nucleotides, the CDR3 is TGTGCCAGCAGCTTGCAGGTAGAAAAACCCGCTTTCTTT. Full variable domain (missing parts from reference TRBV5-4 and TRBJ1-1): ETGVTQSPTHLIKTRGQQVTLRCSSQSGHNTVSWYQQALGQGPQFIFQYYREEENGRGNFPPRFSGLQFPNYSSELNVNALELDDSALYLCASSLQVEKPAFFGQGTRLTVV.

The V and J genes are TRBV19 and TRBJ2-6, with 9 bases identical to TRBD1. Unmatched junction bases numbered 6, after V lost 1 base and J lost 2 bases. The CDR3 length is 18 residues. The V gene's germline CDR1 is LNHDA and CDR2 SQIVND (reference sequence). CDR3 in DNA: TGTGCCAGTAGTATAGTACGGGACAGGGAGACTGGGGCCAACGTCCTGACTTTC. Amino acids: CASSIVRDRETGANVLTF.

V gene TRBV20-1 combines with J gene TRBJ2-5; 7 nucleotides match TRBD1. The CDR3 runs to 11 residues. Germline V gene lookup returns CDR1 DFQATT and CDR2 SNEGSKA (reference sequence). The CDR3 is CSGRQGETQYF. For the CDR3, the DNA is TGCAGCGGCAGACAGGGAGAGACCCAGTACTTC.

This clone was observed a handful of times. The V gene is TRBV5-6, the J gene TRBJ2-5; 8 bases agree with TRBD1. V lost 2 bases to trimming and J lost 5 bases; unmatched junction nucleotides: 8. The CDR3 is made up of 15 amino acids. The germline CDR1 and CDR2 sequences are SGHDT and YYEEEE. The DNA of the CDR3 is TGTGCCAGCAGCTTACAGACAGGGGTGGCGGAGACCCAGTACTTC. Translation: CASSLQTGVAETQYF.

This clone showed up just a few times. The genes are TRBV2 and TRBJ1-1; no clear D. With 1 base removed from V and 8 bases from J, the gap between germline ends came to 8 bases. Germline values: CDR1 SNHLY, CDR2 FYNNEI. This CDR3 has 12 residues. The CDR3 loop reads CASSEDLAEAFF. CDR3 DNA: TGTGCCAGCAGTGAAGACCTGGCAGAAGCTTTCTTT.

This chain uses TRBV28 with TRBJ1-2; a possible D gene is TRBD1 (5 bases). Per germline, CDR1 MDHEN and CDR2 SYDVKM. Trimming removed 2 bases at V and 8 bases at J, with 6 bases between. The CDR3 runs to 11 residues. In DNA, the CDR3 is TGTGCCAGCAGTTTAGGGGCCGGCTACACCTTC. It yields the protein CASSLGAGYTF.

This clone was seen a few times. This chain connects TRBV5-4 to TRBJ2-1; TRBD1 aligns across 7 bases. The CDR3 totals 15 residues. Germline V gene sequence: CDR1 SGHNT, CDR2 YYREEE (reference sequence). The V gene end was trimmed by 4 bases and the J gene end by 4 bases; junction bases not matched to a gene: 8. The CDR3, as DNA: TGTGCCAGCAGCCCGCCGGGACAGCAATACAATGAGCAGTTCTTC. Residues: CASSPPGQQYNEQFF.

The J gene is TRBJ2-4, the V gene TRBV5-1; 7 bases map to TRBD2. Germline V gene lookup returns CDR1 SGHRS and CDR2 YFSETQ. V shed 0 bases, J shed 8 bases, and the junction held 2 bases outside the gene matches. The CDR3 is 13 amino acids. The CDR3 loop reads CASSLASGDIQYF. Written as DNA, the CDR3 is TGCGCCAGCAGCTTGGCCAGCGGGGACATTCAGTACTTC.

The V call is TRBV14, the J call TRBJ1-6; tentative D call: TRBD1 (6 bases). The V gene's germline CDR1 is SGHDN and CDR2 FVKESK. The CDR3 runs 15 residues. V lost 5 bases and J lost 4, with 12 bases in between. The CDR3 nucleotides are TGTGCCAGCAGCTCGGACAGAGAATATAATTCACCCCTCCACTTT. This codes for CASSSDREYNSPLHF.

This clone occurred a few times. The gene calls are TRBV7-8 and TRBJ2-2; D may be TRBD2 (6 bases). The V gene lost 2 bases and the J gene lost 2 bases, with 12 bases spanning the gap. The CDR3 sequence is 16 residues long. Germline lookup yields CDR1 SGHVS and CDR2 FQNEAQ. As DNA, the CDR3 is TGTGCCAGCAGCTTACTTCCGGGACTTAACACCGGGGAGCTGTTTTTT. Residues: CASSLLPGLNTGELFF.

The DNA of the CDR3 is TGTGCCAGTAGTATAGAGGGAGACGCGAGAGAGCAGTACTTC. This encodes CASSIEGDAREQYF. V gene TRBV19 combines with J gene TRBJ2-7; the D gene is possibly TRBD2 (5 bases). The CDR3 consists of 14 residues. Trimming left V 0 bases short and J 7 bases short, with 13 bases between. The V gene's germline CDR1 is LNHDA and CDR2 SQIVND (reference sequence).

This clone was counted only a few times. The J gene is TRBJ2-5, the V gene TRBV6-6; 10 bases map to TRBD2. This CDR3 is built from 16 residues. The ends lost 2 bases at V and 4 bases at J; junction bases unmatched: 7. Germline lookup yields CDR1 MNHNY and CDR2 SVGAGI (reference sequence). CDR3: CASSYRLAGDGETQYF. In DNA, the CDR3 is TGTGCCAGCAGTTACCGCCTAGCGGGGGACGGAGAGACCCAGTACTTC.

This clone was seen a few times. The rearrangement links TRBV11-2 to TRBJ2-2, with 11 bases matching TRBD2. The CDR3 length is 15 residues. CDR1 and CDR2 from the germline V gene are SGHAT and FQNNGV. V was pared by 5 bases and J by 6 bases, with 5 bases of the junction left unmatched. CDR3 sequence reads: CASSPTSGAPGELFF. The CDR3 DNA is TGTGCCAGCAGCCCGACTAGCGGGGCACCCGGGGAGCTGTTTTTT.

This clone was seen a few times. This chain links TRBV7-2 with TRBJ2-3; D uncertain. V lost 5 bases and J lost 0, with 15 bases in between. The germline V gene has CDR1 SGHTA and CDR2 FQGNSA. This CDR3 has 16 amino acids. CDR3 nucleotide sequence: TGTGCCAGCAGCACCGGTAACAGCTATAGCACAGATACGCAGTATTTT. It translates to CASSTGNSYSTDTQYF.